The 23 T cell receptor beta chains below were found in one sample sequenced in a study of kidney transplant recipient with SARS-CoV-2 infection. Each CDR3 protein gets one entry after TCRdb re-called the reads with MiXCR. The sample consists of fewer than 250,000 distinct CDR3 sequences, 29% of them appearing once. The specimen comprised a blood sample, sampled at baseline and on day 111 from a kidney transplant recipient. Source of these receptors: a male patient aged 30 to 40 who had COVID-19 and was a kidney transplant recipient. The T cells may partly be graft donor cells.

This clonotype has at least ten counts. This chain connects TRBV7-2 to TRBJ2-1; a possible D gene is TRBD2 (6 bases). The CDR3 has 15 amino acids. Between the trimmed V and J ends, which lost 5 bases and 0 bases, there was a span of 11 bases. Germline assignment: CDR1 SGHTA and CDR2 FQGNSA. CDR3 nucleotide sequence: TGTGCCAGCAGCCATACGGGACTCTCCTACAATGAGCAGTTCTTC. This gives the protein CASSHTGLSYNEQFF.

CDR3 in amino acids: CASSAGTGGETQYF. The CDR3 bases are TGTGCCAGCAGCGCGGGGACAGGGGGGGAGACCCAGTACTTC. J is TRBJ2-5 and V is TRBV7-9; 11 positions match TRBD1. This CDR3 comprises 14 residues. In germline, CDR1 is SEHNR, CDR2 FQNEAQ (reference sequence). The V gene end was trimmed by 5 bases and the J gene end by 5 bases; junction bases not matched to a gene: 4.

This chain joins TRBV20-1 and TRBJ1-4, with D possibly TRBD1 on 5 matching bases. This CDR3 has 17 amino acids. V was pared by 1 base and J by 6 bases, with 21 bases between. Germline assignment: CDR1 DFQATT and CDR2 SNEGSKA (reference sequence). CDR3: CSARASTDRIADEKLFF. In DNA form, the CDR3 reads TGCAGTGCTAGAGCTTCGACAGACCGTATAGCTGATGAAAAACTGTTTTTT.

On this clonotype: The junction shows a germline mismatch at one end, possibly a read error. The V gene is TRBV13, the J gene TRBJ2-1, with no clear D. Germline loops: CDR1 PRHDT, CDR2 FYEKMQ (reference sequence). The CDR3 covers 16 residues. CDR3 protein: CAGSLDPASSYNEQFF. The CDR3, as DNA: TGTGCCGGCAGCTTAGACCCCGCAAGCTCCTACAATGAGCAGTTCTTC.

A note on this clonotype: The conserved final phenylalanine or tryptophan is absent from the CDR3, which likely points to a read error. V usage is TRBV3-1 and J usage is TRBJ1-2; no definite D call. The CDR3 contains 17 residues. V lost 5 bases and J 4 bases, leaving 23 bases between the germline ends. Germline V CDR1 and CDR2: LGHDT, YNNKEL (reference sequence). The CDR3 nucleotides read TGTGCCAGCAGCATGGTAAGCACCCTTCGAAAGACCTATGGCTACACCCTC. Its protein product is CASSMVSTLRKTYGYTL.

This clonotype has ten or more counts. This chain links TRBV29-1 with TRBJ2-5; D perhaps matches TRBD1 (5 bases). V shed 6 bases and J shed 1 base, with 15 bases lying between them. Germline V CDR1 and CDR2: SQVTM, ANQGSEA. The CDR3 length is 14 residues. Here the CDR3 reads CSVSGRAIQETQYF. CDR3 coding DNA: TGCAGCGTGTCCGGCAGGGCCATCCAAGAGACCCAGTACTTC.

This clonotype was counted many times. V is TRBV7-1 and J is TRBJ1-2; D remains unclear. TRBV7-1 is given ORF status, its function remaining uncertain. V was shortened by 5 bases and J by 4 bases, with 23 bases between the two germline ends. The CDR3 consists of 17 residues. The CDR3 DNA reads TGTGCCAGCAGCGCCGGACTTCACGAGGGAAAGACCTATGGCTACACCTTC. Encoded protein: CASSAGLHEGKTYGYTF.

This clonotype was recorded a few times. The V and J genes are TRBV6-8 and TRBJ2-7, with D hard to call. TRBJ2-5 explains the end of the DNA better; the J call may be wrong. The CDR3 runs to 12 residues. Germline V gives CDR1 MNHGY, CDR2 SAAAGT. Written as DNA, the CDR3 is TGTGCCAGCACAGGAGACCCCAGGACCCAGTACTTC. It translates to CASTGDPRTQYF.

There are many counts of this clonotype. The CDR3 loop reads CASSARPESRKTYGYTF. Here the CDR3 DNA reads TGTGCCAGCAGCGCGCGTCCTGAATCTCGAAAGACCTATGGCTACACCTTC. J is TRBJ1-2 and V is TRBV7-6; D call uncertain. The CDR3 extends over 17 amino acids. Looked up from germline, CDR1 is SGHVS and CDR2 is FNYEAQ. The ends were cut back, 5 bases at V and 4 bases at J, with 23 bases in the middle.

The table lists this clonotype with many counts. The chain carries TRBV7-1 and TRBJ1-2; no definite D call. TRBV7-1 is classed as an ORF, of uncertain function. The ends were cut back, 4 bases at V and 4 bases at J, with 22 bases in the middle. The CDR3 is made up of 17 amino acids. The CDR3 coding sequence is TGTGCCAGCAGCTGTCACCTTCACGAGGGAAAGACCTATGGCTACACCTTC. This gives the protein CASSCHLHEGKTYGYTF.

The chain has TRBV11-2 and TRBJ2-3; TRBD1 matches at 7 bases. This CDR3 has 15 amino acids. Germline CDR1 is SGHAT and CDR2 is FQNNGV. V lost 3 bases to trimming and J lost 2 bases; unmatched junction nucleotides: 5. The CDR3: CASSFTQGPTDTQYF. The CDR3 region has the DNA TGTGCCAGCAGCTTTACACAGGGGCCCACAGATACGCAGTATTTT.

About this clonotype itself: A clone one base away is much larger, so this may be a read error. The chain uses TRBV3-1 and TRBJ2-2, with 10 bases matching TRBD2. V lost 4 bases and J lost 6; bases outside the gene matches: 8. The CDR3 is 16 amino acids. Germline CDR1 and CDR2: LGHDT and YNNKEL (reference sequence). CDR3 DNA sequence: TGTGCCAGCAGCCGGGCTAGCGGGAGCATTCCCGGGGAGCTGTTTTTT. Its protein is CASSRASGSIPGELFF.

This clonotype was counted between two and nine times. A much bigger clone sits one base away, suggesting this may be a read error. The chain couples TRBV28 to TRBJ2-2, with a tentative D call TRBD2 (5 bases). CDR3 length: 13 amino acids. Germline CDR1 MDHEN, CDR2 SYDVKM. The CDR3 region is CASMMTFTGEPFF. In nucleotides, the CDR3 is TGTGCCAGCATGATGACATTCACCGGGGAGCCGTTTTTT.

The chain joins TRBV18 to TRBJ2-3, with TRBD2 matching 8 bases. This CDR3 comprises 14 residues. Germline CDR1 is KGHSH and CDR2 is LQKENI. The V gene end was trimmed by 1 base and the J gene end by 4 bases; junction bases not matched to a gene: 1. The CDR3 spells CASSPLRGADTQYF. The CDR3 DNA reads TGTGCCAGCTCACCACTGCGGGGGGCAGATACGCAGTATTTT.

This clonotype occurred many times. This rearrangement joins TRBV29-1 to TRBJ1-1; D is ambiguous. Trimming shortened V by 3 bases and J by 1 base, and 9 bases separated the two germline ends. The CDR3 is made up of 13 amino acids. Germline CDR1 SQVTM, CDR2 ANQGSEA. CDR3 region: CSVDRPENTEAFF. The CDR3 DNA is TGCAGCGTTGACAGGCCGGAGAACACTGAAGCTTTCTTT.

About this clonotype itself: Being one base from a much bigger clone, this may be a read error. The chain uses TRBV11-2 and TRBJ1-1; no firm D call. Trimming left V 5 bases short and J 1 base short, with 11 bases between. The CDR3 spans 14 residues. Germline lookup yields CDR1 SGHAT and CDR2 FQNNGV. The CDR3 region has the DNA TGTGCCAGCAGCCCCATGACGGCGAACACTGAAGCTTTCTTT. It encodes CASSPMTANTEAFF.

Many counts were recorded for this clonotype. V is TRBV18 and J is TRBJ2-1; 10 bases are a match to TRBD2. The CDR3 runs 15 residues. Germline loops: CDR1 KGHSH, CDR2 LQKENI. With 8 bases clipped from V and 3 bases from J, the junction kept 7 bases outside the gene matches. The CDR3 DNA follows: TGTGCCAGCAGCCCGAGGACTAGCGGCTACAATGAGCAGTTCTTC. It translates to CASSPRTSGYNEQFF.

This clonotype was picked up many times. The V call is TRBV6-6, the J call TRBJ1-2; D gene unclear. The V and J ends lost 5 bases and 4 bases respectively, with 23 bases between them. The CDR3 is made up of 17 amino acids. Germline assignment: CDR1 MNHNY and CDR2 SVGAGI (reference sequence). The CDR3 region is CASSAPVGGRKTYGYTF. The CDR3 nucleotides read TGTGCCAGCAGTGCGCCAGTAGGTGGGAGAAAGACCTATGGCTACACCTTC.

This chain uses TRBV5-6 with TRBJ1-2; no reliable D call. The germline V gene has CDR1 SGHDT and CDR2 YYEEEE. V lost 6 bases and J 4 bases, leaving 22 bases between the germline ends. There are 16 residues in the CDR3. The CDR3 protein is CASIFCNSRKTYGYTF. DNA of the CDR3: TGTGCCAGCATATTTTGCAATAGTCGAAAGACCTATGGCTACACCTTC.

On this clonotype itself: The junction shows a germline mismatch at one end, possibly a read error. This chain links TRBV27 with TRBJ2-1; 7 nucleotides align to TRBD2. The CDR3 length is 16 residues. The germline CDR1 and CDR2 sequences are MNHEY and SMNVEV (reference sequence). The CDR3 sequence: CASRVQPAGVLNEQVF. The DNA of the CDR3 is TGTGCCAGCAGGGTACAGCCGGCGGGAGTGTTAAATGAGCAGGTCTTC.

This clonotype was detected a few times. The chain carries TRBV18 and TRBJ2-1; 9 positions match TRBD2. The CDR3 has 15 residues. V shed 2 bases and J 5 bases; nucleotides not matched to a gene: 4. Germline values: CDR1 KGHSH, CDR2 LQKENI. This chain's CDR3 is CASSPGLAGNNEQFF. The DNA for the CDR3 is TGTGCCAGCTCACCAGGGCTAGCGGGAAACAATGAGCAGTTCTTC. The full variable domain, with the rest looked up from reference TRBV18 and TRBJ2-1, is NAGVMQNPRHLVRRRGQEARLRCSPMKGHSHVYWYRQLPEEGLKFMVYLQKENIIDESGMPKERFSAEFPKEGPSILRIQQVVRGDSAAYFCASSPGLAGNNEQFFGPGTRLTVL.

With regard to this clonotype: An end of the junction does not agree with germline; a read error may underlie this. The chain's CDR3 is CASGDMAGAGELFF. The DNA of the CDR3 is TGTGCCAGCGGTGATATGGCGGGAGCCGGGGAGCTGTTTTTT. The V gene is TRBV6-4, the J gene TRBJ2-2; 7 positions agree with TRBD2. The CDR3 length is 14 residues. Germline loops: CDR1 MRHNA, CDR2 SNTAGT.

This clonotype was seen ten or more times. The V call is TRBV7-9, the J call TRBJ1-2, with no clear D. CDR3 length: 17 residues. Germline V lookup: CDR1 SEHNR, CDR2 FQNEAQ (reference sequence). Trimming took off 5 bases at V and 4 bases at J, with 23 bases between the two ends. The chain's CDR3 is CASSEERYHGKTYGYTF. DNA of the CDR3: TGTGCCAGCAGCGAAGAACGATACCATGGAAAGACCTATGGCTACACCTTC.